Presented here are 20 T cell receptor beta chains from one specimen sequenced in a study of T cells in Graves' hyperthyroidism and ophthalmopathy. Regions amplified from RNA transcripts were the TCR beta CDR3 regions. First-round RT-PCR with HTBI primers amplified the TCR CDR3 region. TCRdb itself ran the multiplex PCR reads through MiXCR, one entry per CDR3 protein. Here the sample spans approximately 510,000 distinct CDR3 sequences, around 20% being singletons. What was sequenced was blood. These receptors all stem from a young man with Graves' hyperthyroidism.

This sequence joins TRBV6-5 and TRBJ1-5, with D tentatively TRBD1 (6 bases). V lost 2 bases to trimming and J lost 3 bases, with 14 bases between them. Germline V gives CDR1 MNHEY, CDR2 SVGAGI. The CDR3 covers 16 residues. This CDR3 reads CASSYDPTGLNQPQHF. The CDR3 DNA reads TGTGCCAGCAGTTACGATCCGACAGGCCTCAATCAGCCCCAGCATTTT.

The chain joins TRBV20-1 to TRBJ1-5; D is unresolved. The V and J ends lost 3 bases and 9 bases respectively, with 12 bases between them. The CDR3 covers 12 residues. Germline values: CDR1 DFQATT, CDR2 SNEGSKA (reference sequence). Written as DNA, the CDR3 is TGCAGTGCTAGGGAACCCCATGCGCCCCAGCATTTT. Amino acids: CSAREPHAPQHF.

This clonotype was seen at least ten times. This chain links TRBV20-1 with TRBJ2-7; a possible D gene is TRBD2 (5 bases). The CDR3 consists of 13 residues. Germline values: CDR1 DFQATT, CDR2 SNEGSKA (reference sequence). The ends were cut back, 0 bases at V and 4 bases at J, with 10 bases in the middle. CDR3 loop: CSARDHGLYEQYF. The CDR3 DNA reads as TGCAGTGCTAGAGACCATGGACTGTACGAGCAGTACTTC.

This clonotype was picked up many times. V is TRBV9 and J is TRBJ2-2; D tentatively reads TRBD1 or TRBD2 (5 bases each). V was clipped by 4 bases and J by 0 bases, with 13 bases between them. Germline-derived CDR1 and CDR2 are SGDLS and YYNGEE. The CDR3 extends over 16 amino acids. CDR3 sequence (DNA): TGTGCCAGCAGCCCCGGGACCTTCGCGAACACCGGGGAGCTGTTTTTT. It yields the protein CASSPGTFANTGELFF.

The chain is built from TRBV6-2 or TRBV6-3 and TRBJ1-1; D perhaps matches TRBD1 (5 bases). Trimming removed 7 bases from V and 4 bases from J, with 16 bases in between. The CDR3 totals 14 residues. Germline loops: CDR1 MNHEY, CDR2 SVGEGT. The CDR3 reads CASIPYGTVTEAFF. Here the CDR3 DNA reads TGTGCCAGCATTCCCTACGGGACTGTCACTGAAGCTTTCTTT.

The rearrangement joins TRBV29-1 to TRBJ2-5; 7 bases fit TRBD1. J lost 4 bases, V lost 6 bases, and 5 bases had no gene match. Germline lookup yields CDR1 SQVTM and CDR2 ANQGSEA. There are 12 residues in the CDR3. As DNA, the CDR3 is TGCAGCGTCGACAGGGTCGGAGAGACCCAGTACTTC. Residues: CSVDRVGETQYF.

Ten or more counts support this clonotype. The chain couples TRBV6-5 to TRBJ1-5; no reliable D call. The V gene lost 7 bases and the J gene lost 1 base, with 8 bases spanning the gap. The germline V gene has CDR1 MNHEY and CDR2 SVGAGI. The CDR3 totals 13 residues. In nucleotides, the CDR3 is TGTGCCAGCACTTGGGGAAGCAATCAGCCCCAGCATTTT. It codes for CASTWGSNQPQHF.

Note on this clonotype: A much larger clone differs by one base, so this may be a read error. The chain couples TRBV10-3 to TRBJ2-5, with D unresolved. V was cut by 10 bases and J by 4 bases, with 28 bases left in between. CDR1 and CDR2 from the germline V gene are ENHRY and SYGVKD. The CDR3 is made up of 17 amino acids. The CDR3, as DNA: TGTGCCACCAAGCTCGGTGATGAGGCAGATCCGCGAGAGACCCAGTACTTC. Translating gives CATKLGDEADPRETQYF.

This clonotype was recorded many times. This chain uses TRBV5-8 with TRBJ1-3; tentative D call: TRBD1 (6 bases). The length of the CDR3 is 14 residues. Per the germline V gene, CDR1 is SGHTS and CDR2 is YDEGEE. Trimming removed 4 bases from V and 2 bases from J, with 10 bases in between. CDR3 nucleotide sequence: TGTGCCAGCAGCACAGCAGGGGCTGGAAACACCATATATTTT. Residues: CASSTAGAGNTIYF.

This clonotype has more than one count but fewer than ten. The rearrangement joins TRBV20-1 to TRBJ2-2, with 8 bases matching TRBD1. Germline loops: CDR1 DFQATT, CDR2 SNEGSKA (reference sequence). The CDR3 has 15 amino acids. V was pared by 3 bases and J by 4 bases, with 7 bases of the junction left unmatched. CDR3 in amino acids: CSASRQGAGTGELFF. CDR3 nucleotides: TGCAGTGCTAGTCGGCAGGGGGCTGGCACCGGGGAGCTGTTTTTT.

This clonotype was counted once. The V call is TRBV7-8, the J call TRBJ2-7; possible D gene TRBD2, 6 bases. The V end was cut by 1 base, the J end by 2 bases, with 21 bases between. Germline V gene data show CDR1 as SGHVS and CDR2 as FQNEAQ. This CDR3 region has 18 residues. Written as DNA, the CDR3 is TGTGCCAGCAGCTTAGGATTCGTAGGAGGGGACCAAACCTACGAGCAGTACTTC. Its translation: CASSLGFVGGDQTYEQYF.

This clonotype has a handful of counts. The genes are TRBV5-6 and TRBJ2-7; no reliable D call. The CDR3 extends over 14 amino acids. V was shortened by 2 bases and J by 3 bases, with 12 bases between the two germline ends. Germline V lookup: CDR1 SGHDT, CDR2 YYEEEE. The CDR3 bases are TGTGCCAGCAGCTTCCAACAGAGTGGCTACGAGCAGTACTTC. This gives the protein CASSFQQSGYEQYF.

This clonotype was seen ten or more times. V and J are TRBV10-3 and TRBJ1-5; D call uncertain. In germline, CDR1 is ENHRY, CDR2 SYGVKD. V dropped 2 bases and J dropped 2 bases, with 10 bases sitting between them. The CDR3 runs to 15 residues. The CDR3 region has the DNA TGTGCCATCAGTGAGGGCGGGAAGGGCAATCAGCCCCAGCATTTT. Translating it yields CAISEGGKGNQPQHF.

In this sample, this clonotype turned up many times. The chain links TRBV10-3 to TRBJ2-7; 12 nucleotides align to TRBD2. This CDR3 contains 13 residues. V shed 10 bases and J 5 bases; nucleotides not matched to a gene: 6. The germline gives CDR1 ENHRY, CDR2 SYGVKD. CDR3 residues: CATELAGGNEQYF. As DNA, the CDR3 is TGTGCCACCGAACTAGCGGGAGGCAACGAGCAGTACTTC.

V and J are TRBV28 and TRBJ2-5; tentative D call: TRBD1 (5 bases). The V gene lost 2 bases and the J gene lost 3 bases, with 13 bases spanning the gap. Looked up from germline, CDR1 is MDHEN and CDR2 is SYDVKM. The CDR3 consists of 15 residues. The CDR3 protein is CASSLPVGREETQYF. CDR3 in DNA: TGTGCCAGCAGTTTACCCGTCGGCAGGGAAGAGACCCAGTACTTC. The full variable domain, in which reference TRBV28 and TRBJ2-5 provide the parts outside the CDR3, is DVKVTQSSRYLVKRTGEKVFLECVQDMDHENMFWYRQDPGLGLRLIYFSYDVKMKEKGDIPEGYSVSREKKERFSLILESASTNQTSMYLCASSLPVGREETQYFGPGTRLLVL.

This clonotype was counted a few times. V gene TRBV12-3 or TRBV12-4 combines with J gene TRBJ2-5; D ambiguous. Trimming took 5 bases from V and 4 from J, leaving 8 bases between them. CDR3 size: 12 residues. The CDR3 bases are TGTGCCAGCAGTCCCTACCTAGAGACCCAGTACTTC. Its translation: CASSPYLETQYF.

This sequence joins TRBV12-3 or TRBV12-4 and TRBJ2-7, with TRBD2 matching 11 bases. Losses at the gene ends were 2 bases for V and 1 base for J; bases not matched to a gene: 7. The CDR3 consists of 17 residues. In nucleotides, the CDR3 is TGTGCCAGCAGTTTACATAGCGGGAGGGCCGCGTCCTACGAGCAGTACTTC. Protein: CASSLHSGRAASYEQYF.

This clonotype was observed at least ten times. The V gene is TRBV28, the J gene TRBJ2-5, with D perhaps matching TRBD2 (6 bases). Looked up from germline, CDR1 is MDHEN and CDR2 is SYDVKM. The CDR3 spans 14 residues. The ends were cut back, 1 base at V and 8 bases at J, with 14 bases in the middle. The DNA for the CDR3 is TGTGCCAGCAGTTTATTCGGCGGGGCCTACACCCAGTACTTC. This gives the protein CASSLFGGAYTQYF.

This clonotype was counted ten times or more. The CDR3 loop reads CASRPRDTQETQYF. The DNA for the CDR3 is TGTGCCAGCAGACCCCGGGACACTCAAGAGACCCAGTACTTC. The chain carries TRBV11-2 and TRBJ2-5; D perhaps matches TRBD1 (6 bases). Trimming stripped 6 bases from V and 2 bases from J, with 13 bases between. This CDR3 has 14 residues. From germline, CDR1 is SGHAT and CDR2 FQNNGV.

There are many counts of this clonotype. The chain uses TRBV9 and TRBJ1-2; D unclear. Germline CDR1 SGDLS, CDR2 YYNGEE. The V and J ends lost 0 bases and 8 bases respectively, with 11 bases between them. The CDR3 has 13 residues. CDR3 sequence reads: CASSVDSYGGYTF. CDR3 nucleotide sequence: TGTGCCAGCAGCGTAGATAGTTATGGAGGCTACACCTTC.